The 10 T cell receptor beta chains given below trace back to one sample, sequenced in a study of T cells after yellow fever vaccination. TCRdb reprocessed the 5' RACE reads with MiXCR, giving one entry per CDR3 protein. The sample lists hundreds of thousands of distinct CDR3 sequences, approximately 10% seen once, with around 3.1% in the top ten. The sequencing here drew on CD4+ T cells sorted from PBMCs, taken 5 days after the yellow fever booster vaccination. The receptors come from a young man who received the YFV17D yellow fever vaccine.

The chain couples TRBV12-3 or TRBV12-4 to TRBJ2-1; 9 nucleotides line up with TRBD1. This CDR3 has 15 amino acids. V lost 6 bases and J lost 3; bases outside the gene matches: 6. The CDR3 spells CASRMRQGDYNEQFF. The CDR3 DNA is TGTGCCAGCAGAATGAGACAGGGGGACTACAATGAGCAGTTCTTC.

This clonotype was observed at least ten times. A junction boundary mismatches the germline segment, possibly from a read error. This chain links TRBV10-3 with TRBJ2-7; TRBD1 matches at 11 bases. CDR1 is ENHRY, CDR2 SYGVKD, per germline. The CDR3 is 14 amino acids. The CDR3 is CAISESEGQGATNF. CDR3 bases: TGTGCCATCAGTGAGTCTGAAGGACAGGGGGCGACGAACTTC.

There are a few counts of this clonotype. DNA for the CDR3: TGTGCCAGCAGCTTGGCCGGCGGCAGGGGAGGTACAGATACGCAGTATTTT. Protein: CASSLAGGRGGTDTQYF. This chain joins TRBV5-4 and TRBJ2-3; D is possibly TRBD1 or TRBD2 (6 bases each). Germline V gene data show CDR1 as SGHNT and CDR2 as YYREEE (reference sequence). This CDR3 spans 17 amino acids. Trimming pared 0 bases from V and 3 bases from J, leaving 17 bases between.

The CDR3 spells CASSVHLNTGELFF. For the CDR3, the DNA is TGTGCCAGCAGTGTGCACTTGAACACCGGGGAGCTGTTTTTT. V is TRBV28 and J is TRBJ2-2; D call uncertain. With 5 bases removed from V and 1 base from J, the gap between germline ends came to 8 bases. This CDR3 spans 14 amino acids. The germline gives CDR1 MDHEN, CDR2 SYDVKM.

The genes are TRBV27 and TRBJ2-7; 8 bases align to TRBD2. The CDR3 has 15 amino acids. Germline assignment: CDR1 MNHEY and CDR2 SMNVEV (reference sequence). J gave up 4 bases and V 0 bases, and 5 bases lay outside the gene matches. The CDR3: CASSLSIAGTYEQYF. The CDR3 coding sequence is TGTGCCAGCAGTTTATCAATAGCGGGGACGTACGAGCAGTACTTC.

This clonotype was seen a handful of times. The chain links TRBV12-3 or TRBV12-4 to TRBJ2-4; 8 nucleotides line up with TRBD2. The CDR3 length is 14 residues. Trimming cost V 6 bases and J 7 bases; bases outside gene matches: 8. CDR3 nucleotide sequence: TGTGCCAGCAGCCCCCGGGGGGGGGGGAACATTCAGTACTTC. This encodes CASSPRGGGNIQYF.

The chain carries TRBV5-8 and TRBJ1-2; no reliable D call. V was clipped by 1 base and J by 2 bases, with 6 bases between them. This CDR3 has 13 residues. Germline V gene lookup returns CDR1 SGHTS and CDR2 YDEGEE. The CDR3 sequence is CASSLWRNYGYTF. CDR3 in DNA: TGTGCCAGCAGCTTGTGGAGGAACTATGGCTACACCTTC.

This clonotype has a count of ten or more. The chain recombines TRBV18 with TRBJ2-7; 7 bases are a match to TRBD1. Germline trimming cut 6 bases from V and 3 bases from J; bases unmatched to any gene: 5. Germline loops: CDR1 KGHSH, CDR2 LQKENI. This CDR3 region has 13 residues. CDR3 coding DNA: TGTGCCAGCTCCCACGGACAGGTCTACGAGCAGTACGTC. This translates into CASSHGQVYEQYV.

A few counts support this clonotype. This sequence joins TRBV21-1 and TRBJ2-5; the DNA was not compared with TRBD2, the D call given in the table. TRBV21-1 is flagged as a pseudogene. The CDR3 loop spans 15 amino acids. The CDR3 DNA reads TGTGCCAGTAGTGTATCCGGAGGGGATCAAGAGACCCAGTACTTC. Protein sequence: CASSVSGGDQETQYF.

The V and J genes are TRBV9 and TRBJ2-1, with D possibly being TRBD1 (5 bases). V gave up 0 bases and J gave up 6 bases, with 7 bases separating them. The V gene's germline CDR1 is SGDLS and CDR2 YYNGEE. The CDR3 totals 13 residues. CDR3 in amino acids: CASSVGQSNEQFF. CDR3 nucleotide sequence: TGTGCCAGCAGCGTAGGACAGTCCAATGAGCAGTTCTTC.